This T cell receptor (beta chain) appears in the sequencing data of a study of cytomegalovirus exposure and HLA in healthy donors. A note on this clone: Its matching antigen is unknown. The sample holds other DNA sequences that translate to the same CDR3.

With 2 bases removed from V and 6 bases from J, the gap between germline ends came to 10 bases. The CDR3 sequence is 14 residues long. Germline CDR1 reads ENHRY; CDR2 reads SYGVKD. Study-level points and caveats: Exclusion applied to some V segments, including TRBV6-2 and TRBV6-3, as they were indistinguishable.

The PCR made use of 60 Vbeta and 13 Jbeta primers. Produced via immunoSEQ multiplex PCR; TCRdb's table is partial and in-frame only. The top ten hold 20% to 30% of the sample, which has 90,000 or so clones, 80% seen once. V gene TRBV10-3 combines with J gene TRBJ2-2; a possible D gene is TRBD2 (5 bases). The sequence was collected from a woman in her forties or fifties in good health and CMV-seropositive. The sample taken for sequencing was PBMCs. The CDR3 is CAISEEGFSGELFF. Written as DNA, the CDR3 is TGTGCCATCAGTGAGGAGGGTTTTTCCGGGGAGCTGTTTTTT.